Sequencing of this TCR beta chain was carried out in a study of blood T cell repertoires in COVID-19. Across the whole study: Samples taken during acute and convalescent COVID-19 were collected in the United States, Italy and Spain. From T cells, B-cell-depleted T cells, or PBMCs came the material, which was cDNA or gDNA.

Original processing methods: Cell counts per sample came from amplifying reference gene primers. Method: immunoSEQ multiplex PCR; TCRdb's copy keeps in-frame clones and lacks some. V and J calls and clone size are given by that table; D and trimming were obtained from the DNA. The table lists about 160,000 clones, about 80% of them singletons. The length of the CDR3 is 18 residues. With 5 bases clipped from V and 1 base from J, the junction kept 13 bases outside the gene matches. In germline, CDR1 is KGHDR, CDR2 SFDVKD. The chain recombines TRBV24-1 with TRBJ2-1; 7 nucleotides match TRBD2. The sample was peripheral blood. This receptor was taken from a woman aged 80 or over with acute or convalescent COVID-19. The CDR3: CATSGSDIRGVSYNEQFF. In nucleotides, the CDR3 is TGTGCCACCAGTGGCTCGGACATTCGGGGGGTGTCCTACAATGAGCAGTTCTTC.